Below are 20 T cell receptor beta chains sequenced from a single sample in a study of T-cell reconstitution after alpha-beta-depleted transplantation in children. Unique molecular identifiers were incorporated when the TCRbeta library was constructed. TCRdb called the PCR reads again in MiXCR, with one record for every CDR3 protein. Of around 600,000 distinct CDR3 sequences in the sample, about 10% were seen once. Sequencing used PBMCs from the stem cell graft donor, obtained from the stem cell graft. All receptors derive from a human donor who donated a stem cell graft to a child with acute myeloid leukemia.

This clonotype was seen more than once but under ten times. This chain joins TRBV11-2 and TRBJ2-7; the D gene is possibly TRBD2 (5 bases). The germline V gene has CDR1 SGHAT and CDR2 FQNNGV. V was cut by 0 bases and J by 0 bases, with 12 bases left in between. The CDR3 contains 16 residues. Here the CDR3 reads CASSLDLTTSSYEQYF. The CDR3, as DNA: TGTGCCAGCAGCTTAGATCTAACCACTAGCTCCTACGAGCAGTACTTC.

This clonotype has at least ten counts. The rearrangement uses TRBV29-1 and TRBJ2-5; TRBD2 agrees at 13 bases. Germline CDR1 is SQVTM and CDR2 is ANQGSEA. Germline trimming cut 6 bases from V and 5 bases from J; bases unmatched to any gene: 12. The CDR3 spans 16 residues. The CDR3: CSVRGGGLAGVETQYF. In DNA form, the CDR3 reads TGCAGCGTCAGAGGGGGCGGACTAGCGGGAGTTGAGACCCAGTACTTC.

This clonotype was counted many times. V gene TRBV20-1 combines with J gene TRBJ2-7; D is undetermined. The CDR3 runs 14 residues. Germline loops: CDR1 DFQATT, CDR2 SNEGSKA (reference sequence). The V gene lost 7 bases and the J gene lost 1 base, with 17 bases spanning the gap. The CDR3 nucleotides read TGCAGTGGTAACCTGGGTAAAAGTTCCTACGAGCAGTACTTC. Encoded protein: CSGNLGKSSYEQYF.

The chain carries TRBV27 and TRBJ2-7; 7 nucleotides agree with TRBD1. Germline V gene sequence: CDR1 MNHEY, CDR2 SMNVEV (reference sequence). The CDR3 is 16 amino acids. J lost 6 bases, V lost 6 bases, and 17 bases had no gene match. CDR3 DNA: TGTGCCAGCAGCTCCGGGACAGTTTTGCCTTTTACCGAGCAGTACTTC. Its protein is CASSSGTVLPFTEQYF.

This clonotype was picked up a small number of times. The chain joins TRBV5-1 to TRBJ2-7; TRBD1 matches at 7 bases. CDR3 length: 15 amino acids. J was trimmed by 1 base and V by 0 bases; bases with no gene match: 4. Germline CDR1 and CDR2: SGHRS and YFSETQ. The CDR3 region is CASSLATGLSYEQYF. The CDR3 DNA reads as TGCGCCAGCAGCTTGGCGACAGGGCTGTCCTACGAGCAGTACTTC.

The chain combines TRBV20-1 with TRBJ1-4; D is ambiguous. Germline lookup yields CDR1 DFQATT and CDR2 SNEGSKA (reference sequence). The CDR3 loop spans 13 amino acids. The V and J ends lost 4 bases and 2 bases respectively, with 8 bases between them. CDR3 DNA: TGCAGTGCTAACGGGGAGACTAATGAAAAACTGTTTTTT. This gives the protein CSANGETNEKLFF.

This clonotype was detected only a few times. The gene calls are TRBV6-5 and TRBJ2-1; D uncertain. This CDR3 has 11 residues. The V gene lost 8 bases and the J gene lost 9 bases, with 11 bases spanning the gap. CDR1 and CDR2 (germline): MNHEY, SVGAGI. The CDR3 DNA is TGTGCCAGCGGGTGGATCACTGAGCAGTTCTTC. It yields the protein CASGWITEQFF.

This clonotype appeared a few times. The rearrangement joins TRBV15 to TRBJ2-3; D may be TRBD2 (5 bases). Germline assignment: CDR1 LNHNV and CDR2 YYDKDF (reference sequence). CDR3 length: 19 residues. Trimming cost V 1 base and J 3 bases, with 23 bases left between them. The CDR3 is CATSRAQEPRAQDTDTQYF. The CDR3 bases are TGTGCCACCAGCAGAGCCCAAGAGCCGAGGGCCCAAGATACAGATACGCAGTATTTT.

This clonotype was counted at least ten times. The J gene is TRBJ1-5, the V gene TRBV6-2 or TRBV6-3, with D unresolved. Germline V gene data show CDR1 as MNHEY and CDR2 as SVGEGT. Trimming removed 7 bases from V and 3 bases from J, with 10 bases in between. The CDR3 has 13 residues. CDR3 sequence (DNA): TGTGCCAGCAATCAGGTGCTCAATCAGCCCCAGCATTTT. Translated: CASNQVLNQPQHF.

This clonotype has a handful of counts. This sequence joins TRBV7-8 and TRBJ2-7; 9 nucleotides align to TRBD2. Germline CDR1 and CDR2: SGHVS and FQNEAQ. This CDR3 contains 14 residues. Trimming removed 5 bases from V and 4 bases from J; junction bases left unmatched: 6. The CDR3 sequence is CASSPGGGVYEQYF. For the CDR3, the DNA is TGTGCCAGCAGCCCAGGCGGGGGGGTTTACGAGCAGTACTTC.

Here the CDR3 DNA reads TGTGCCAGCGCCCTGGGGGCAGACTACGAGCAGTACTTC. It is translated as CASALGADYEQYF. The V call is TRBV7-8, the J call TRBJ2-7; D perhaps matches TRBD1 (6 bases). This CDR3 is 13 amino acids long. Germline CDR1 is SGHVS and CDR2 is FQNEAQ. V gave up 8 bases and J gave up 3 bases, with 14 bases separating them.

This clonotype was detected ten times or more. This sequence joins TRBV20-1 and TRBJ2-1; weak D call: TRBD2 (6 bases). This CDR3 comprises 14 residues. Germline-derived CDR1 and CDR2 are DFQATT and SNEGSKA (reference sequence). With 6 bases removed from V and 0 bases from J, the gap between germline ends came to 12 bases. CDR3 sequence reads: CSARSGNSYNEQFF. CDR3 bases: TGCAGTGCCCGTAGCGGTAACTCCTACAATGAGCAGTTCTTC.

V gene TRBV6-2 or TRBV6-3 combines with J gene TRBJ2-4; D not resolved. The CDR3 is 11 amino acids. Germline assignment: CDR1 MNHEY and CDR2 SVGEGT. Between the trimmed V and J ends, which lost 8 bases and 7 bases, there was a span of 9 bases. CDR3 protein: CASGSMNIQYF. In DNA, the CDR3 is TGTGCCAGCGGGTCGATGAACATTCAGTACTTC.

This chain uses TRBV27 with TRBJ1-2, with D possibly matching TRBD1 (6 bases). V was trimmed by 8 bases and J by 5 bases, leaving 15 bases between them. The CDR3 is 13 residues long. Looked up from germline, CDR1 is MNHEY and CDR2 is SMNVEV (reference sequence). The CDR3: CASGSQGRYGYTF. The CDR3 nucleotides are TGTGCCAGCGGGTCACAGGGCCGTTATGGCTACACCTTC.

This clonotype was recorded a few times. This sequence joins TRBV5-1 and TRBJ1-4; TRBD1 might be the D (5 bases). Germline values: CDR1 SGHRS, CDR2 YFSETQ. V was cut by 4 bases and J by 1 base, with 14 bases left in between. This CDR3 has 16 residues. The CDR3 DNA is TGCGCCAGCAGCCGTACCAGGGTTGGAACTAATGAAAAACTGTTTTTT. Amino acids: CASSRTRVGTNEKLFF.

Concerning this clonotype itself: One junction end disagrees with the germline gene, perhaps due to a read error. The chain links TRBV30 to TRBJ2-1; 15 positions agree with TRBD2. The CDR3 sequence is 14 residues long. CDR1 and CDR2 (germline): GTSNPN, SVGIG (reference sequence). The CDR3 coding sequence is TGTGCATGGAGTGGACTAGCGGGAGGGCCCTTCCAGTTCTTC. It yields the protein CAWSGLAGGPFQFF.

The genes are TRBV27 and TRBJ2-1; D perhaps matches TRBD2 (6 bases). V lost 5 bases, J lost 13 bases, and 18 bases lay in between. Germline V gene lookup returns CDR1 MNHEY and CDR2 SMNVEV (reference sequence). The CDR3 is made up of 13 amino acids. The CDR3: CASSASRGLPQFF. CDR3 sequence (DNA): TGTGCCAGCAGTGCCAGTAGGGGACTCCCCCAGTTCTTC.

This clonotype was recorded a few times. The gene calls are TRBV20-1 and TRBJ2-7; D ambiguous. The CDR3 length is 11 residues. Germline CDR1 is DFQATT and CDR2 is SNEGSKA (reference sequence). For the CDR3, the DNA is TGCAGGGCCCTGAAGAGTCCCGAGCAGTACTTC. The encoded protein is CRALKSPEQYF.

Only a few counts were recorded for this clonotype. The chain recombines TRBV5-1 with TRBJ2-7; either TRBD1 or TRBD2 may fit D (5 bases each). V lost 4 bases, J lost 0 bases, and 11 bases lay in between. CDR1 SGHRS and CDR2 YFSETQ come from the germline V gene. The CDR3 is 14 residues long. Here the CDR3 reads CASSPQGTSYEQYF. The CDR3 DNA is TGCGCCAGCAGCCCTCAAGGGACCTCCTACGAGCAGTACTTC.

This clonotype was picked up a small number of times. The chain carries TRBV27 and TRBJ2-1; 11 nucleotides match TRBD2. This CDR3 is built from 18 residues. Germline CDR1 is MNHEY and CDR2 is SMNVEV (reference sequence). The V gene end was trimmed by 0 bases and the J gene end by 7 bases; junction bases not matched to a gene: 11. Here the CDR3 reads CASSLSTPGTSGYNEQFF. The DNA for the CDR3 is TGTGCCAGCAGTTTATCTACGCCAGGGACTAGCGGATATAATGAGCAGTTCTTC.